These 12 T cell receptor beta chains share one sample of origin, sequenced in a study of human T cells and chemical hapten exposure. Regarding time point: pre-sensitization, week 0. Indicated treatment: therapeutic diphenylcyclopropenone sensitization with weekly scalp DPC. In TCRdb, the RACE reads were re-called with MiXCR into one record per CDR3 protein. The profile covers 190,000 or so distinct CDR3 sequences, with around 30% appearing a single time and nearly 3% taken by the ten largest. Specimen: whole blood, collected in connection with sensitization to the hapten diphenylcyclopropenone (DPC). Source of these receptors: a woman in her thirties with alopecia areata. Some clones in this sample may be carry-over from other donors' samples.

CDR3 amino acids: CASSQASGGLFEAFF. The CDR3 DNA is TGCGCCAGCAGCCAAGCATCCGGGGGACTCTTTGAAGCTTTCTTT. V usage is TRBV4-3 and J usage is TRBJ1-1; a weak D match, TRBD1 (5 bases). Between the trimmed V and J ends, which lost 1 base and 7 bases, there was a span of 16 bases. The germline gives CDR1 LGHNA, CDR2 YSLEER. CDR3 length: 15 residues.

This clonotype was found once. The chain has TRBV11-2 and TRBJ2-1; TRBD1 is a possible D gene (6 bases). This CDR3 is 15 amino acids long. Germline loops: CDR1 SGHAT, CDR2 FQNNGV. Between the trimmed V and J ends, which lost 2 bases and 7 bases, there was a span of 15 bases. DNA for the CDR3: TGTGCCAGCAGCTTACCACAGGGTCGCGGAAATGAGCAGTTCTTC. Translating it yields CASSLPQGRGNEQFF.

V and J are TRBV25-1 and TRBJ2-5, with D perhaps assigned TRBD1 or TRBD2 (5 bases each). Germline assignment: CDR1 MGHDK and CDR2 SYGVNS. The CDR3 is 12 residues long. V shed 6 bases and J shed 7 bases, with 12 bases lying between them. The CDR3 DNA reads TGTGCCAGCAGGGGGGAAATGGGGACCCAGTACTTC. As protein: CASRGEMGTQYF.

The chain couples TRBV2 to TRBJ2-6; weak D call: TRBD1 (7 bases). Germline CDR1 SNHLY, CDR2 FYNNEI. The CDR3 has 20 residues. The V gene lost 1 base and the J gene lost 0 bases, with 19 bases spanning the gap. The CDR3 sequence: CASSEVGGAGGSSGANVLTF. The DNA of the CDR3 is TGTGCCAGCAGTGAAGTCGGCGGGGCAGGGGGGAGCTCTGGGGCCAACGTCCTGACTTTC. The complete variable domain, with remaining parts taken from reference TRBV2 and TRBJ2-6, reads EPEVTQTPSHQVTQMGQEVILRCVPISNHLYFYWYRQILGQKVEFLVSFYNNEISEKSEIFDDQFSVERPDGSNFTLKIRSTKLEDSAMYFCASSEVGGAGGSSGANVLTFGAGSRLTVL.

This clonotype showed up just a few times. The chain couples TRBV11-2 to TRBJ2-2; 9 bases align to TRBD2. The length of the CDR3 is 15 residues. The junction had 7 bases not matched to a gene; V was cut back by 6 bases and J by 5 bases. Germline V gives CDR1 SGHAT, CDR2 FQNNGV. The CDR3 loop reads CASSSGTSRTGELFF. The DNA of the CDR3 is TGTGCCAGCAGTTCAGGGACTAGCCGAACCGGGGAGCTGTTTTTT.

In its sample, this clonotype was seen many times. The chain is built from TRBV28 and TRBJ2-7, with a possible D match to TRBD2 (6 bases). Per the germline V gene, CDR1 is MDHEN and CDR2 is SYDVKM. The CDR3 sequence is 11 residues long. The ends were cut back, 5 bases at V and 6 bases at J, with 8 bases in the middle. CDR3 sequence: CASSRELEQYF. For the CDR3, the DNA is TGTGCCAGCAGTCGGGAGCTCGAGCAGTACTTC. Filled out from reference TRBV28 and TRBJ2-7, the complete variable domain reads DVKVTQSSRYLVKRTGEKVFLECVQDMDHENMFWYRQDPGLGLRLIYFSYDVKMKEKGDIPEGYSVSREKKERFSLILESASTNQTSMYLCASSRELEQYFGPGTRLTVT.

This chain connects TRBV29-1 to TRBJ2-1; perhaps TRBD1 as D (6 bases). Germline CDR1 SQVTM, CDR2 ANQGSEA. V was clipped by 7 bases and J by 14 bases, with 15 bases between them. CDR3 length: 10 residues. CDR3 protein: CSAIQGFEFF. In DNA form, the CDR3 reads TGCAGCGCCATCCAGGGGTTTGAGTTCTTC.

The genes are TRBV9 and TRBJ1-2; 8 bases fit TRBD1. The germline gives CDR1 SGDLS, CDR2 YYNGEE. CDR3 size: 14 residues. V lost 0 bases and J lost 8; bases outside the gene matches: 6. CDR3 in DNA: TGTGCCAGCAGCGTAGGCGTGACAGGGGTCGGCTACACCTTC. Translating gives CASSVGVTGVGYTF.

The rearrangement joins TRBV6-5 to TRBJ1-2; D gene uncertain. The CDR3 spans 13 residues. V was trimmed by 2 bases and J by 8 bases, leaving 12 bases between them. CDR1 is MNHEY and CDR2 is SVGAGI in the germline V gene. The CDR3 is CASSYDVTRGYTF. As DNA, the CDR3 is TGTGCCAGCAGTTACGACGTCACTAGAGGCTACACCTTC.

The chain recombines TRBV28 with TRBJ2-2; TRBD2 is a possible D gene (5 bases). From germline, CDR1 is MDHEN and CDR2 SYDVKM. Trimming took 5 bases from V and 4 from J, leaving 14 bases between them. The CDR3 covers 15 residues. This CDR3 is CASSVASAGTGELFF. CDR3 DNA sequence: TGTGCCAGCAGTGTGGCCTCGGCGGGCACCGGGGAGCTGTTTTTT.

V is TRBV10-2 and J is TRBJ2-7; no reliable D call. The ends were cut back, 4 bases at V and 0 bases at J, with 10 bases in the middle. CDR1 is WSHSY and CDR2 is SAAADI in the germline V gene. CDR3 length: 14 residues. DNA for the CDR3: TGCGCCAGCAGTGGTTTTCTGAACTCCTACGAGCAGTACTTC. The encoded protein is CASSGFLNSYEQYF.

The chain carries TRBV5-1 and TRBJ2-5, with unresolved D. This CDR3 region has 14 residues. Per germline, CDR1 SGHRS and CDR2 YFSETQ. Between the trimmed V and J ends, which lost 2 bases and 7 bases, there was a span of 15 bases. CDR3 amino acids: CASSFGVNPGTQYF. The CDR3 DNA follows: TGCGCCAGCAGCTTTGGGGTTAACCCAGGGACCCAGTACTTC.